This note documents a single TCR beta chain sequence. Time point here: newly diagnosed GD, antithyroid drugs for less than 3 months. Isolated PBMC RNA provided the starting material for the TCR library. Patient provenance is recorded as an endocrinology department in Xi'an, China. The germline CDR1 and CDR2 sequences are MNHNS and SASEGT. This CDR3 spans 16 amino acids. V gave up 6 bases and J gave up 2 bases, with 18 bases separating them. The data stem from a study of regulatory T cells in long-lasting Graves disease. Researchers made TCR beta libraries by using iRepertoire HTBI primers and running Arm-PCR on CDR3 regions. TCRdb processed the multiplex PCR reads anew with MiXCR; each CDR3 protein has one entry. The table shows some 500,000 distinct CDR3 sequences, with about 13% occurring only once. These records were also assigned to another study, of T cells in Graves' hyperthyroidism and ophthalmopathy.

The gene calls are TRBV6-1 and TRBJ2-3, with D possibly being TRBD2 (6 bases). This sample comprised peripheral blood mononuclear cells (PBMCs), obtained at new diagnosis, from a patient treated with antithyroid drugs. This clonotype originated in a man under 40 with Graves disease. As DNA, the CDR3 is TGTGCCAGCAGCCAGAGGACCCCGGGGGTCACAGATACGCAGTATTTT. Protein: CASSQRTPGVTDTQYF.